These T cell receptor beta chains were read from a single sample in a study of cytomegalovirus exposure and HLA in healthy donors. Clones were read by immunoSEQ multiplex PCR, and TCRdb kept only the in-frame ones, dropping some. Of 250,000 to 300,000 clones listed, 90% are singletons. Sample: PBMCs. These receptors all come from a woman between 18 and 29 years old in good health and CMV-seronegative. Both conserved end residues are part of each CDR3. D genes are given only for firm matches. Expanded clones are given a class, and other clones once, few, many or no size at all.

v_call	cdr3_length	d_call	clone_size	j_call	cdr3_nt	cdr3_aa
TRBV7-2	16	TRBD2	NA	TRBJ2-2	TGTGCCAGCAGCTTACTAGCGGGGGAGAACACCGGGGAGCTGTTTTTT	CASSLLAGENTGELFF
TRBV11-1	15	TRBD2	NA	TRBJ2-5	TGTGCCAGCACCATTAGCGGGGACCGTTGGGAGACCCAGTACTTC	CASTISGDRWETQYF
TRBV13	15	NA	NA	TRBJ2-1	TGTGCCAGCAGCATCCAGACAGGACCTTACAATGAGCAGTTCTTC	CASSIQTGPYNEQFF
TRBV2	20	NA	NA	TRBJ2-5	TGTGCCAGCAGTGAAGGTTTATTTAGGGCGGCTAGCCGGATTTTAGAGACCCAGTACTTC	CASSEGLFRAASRILETQYF
TRBV6-4	14	NA	NA	TRBJ2-2	TGTGCCAGCAGTGACTGGCCGCCCGCCGGGGAGCTGTTTTTT	CASSDWPPAGELFF
TRBV28	15	TRBD1	NA	TRBJ1-2	TGTGCCAGCAGTTTATATTCGGGACAGGGGAATGGCTACACCTTC	CASSLYSGQGNGYTF
TRBV5-6	16	NA	NA	TRBJ1-2	TGTGCCAGCAGCTTGGCGGTGCAGGGTGGACCCTATGGCTACACCTTC	CASSLAVQGGPYGYTF
TRBV10-1	13	NA	NA	TRBJ1-1	TGCGCCAGCAGTGTATCTCAAGCCAATGAAGCTTTCTTT	CASSVSQANEAFF
TRBV19	15	NA	NA	TRBJ2-2	TGTGCCAGTGCACCCCGGGTGGAGGGTGCCGGGGAGCTGTTTTTT	CASAPRVEGAGELFF
TRBV7-6	15	NA	NA	TRBJ1-3	TGTGCCAGCAGCTTAGCGCTGGGAGGCGGAAACACCATATATTTT	CASSLALGGGNTIYF
TRBV28	12	NA	NA	TRBJ2-2	TGTGCCAGCATCGCGAACACCGGGGAGCTGTTTTTT	CASIANTGELFF
TRBV9	15	NA	NA	TRBJ1-5	TGTGCCAGCAGCGTTCAGGGGAGCAGCAATCAGCCCCAGCATTTT	CASSVQGSSNQPQHF
TRBV6-8	15	TRBD2	NA	TRBJ2-3	TGTGCCAGCAGTTCTAGCGGGGGGCCCACAGATACGCAGTATTTT	CASSSSGGPTDTQYF
TRBV6-5	15	NA	NA	TRBJ1-6	TGTGCCAGCAGACCCGGACAGTTTTATAATTCACCCCTCCACTTT	CASRPGQFYNSPLHF
TRBV7-9	17	TRBD1	NA	TRBJ1-5	TGTGCCAGCAGCTTAGCGACGACAGGGGCAAGAAATCAGCCCCAGCATTTT	CASSLATTGARNQPQHF
TRBV7-2	16	TRBD2	NA	TRBJ2-1	TGTGCCAGCAGCTTAGGAACTAGCGGGGGCCCAAATGAGCAGTTCTTC	CASSLGTSGGPNEQFF
TRBV28	15	TRBD2	NA	TRBJ2-7	TGTGCCAGCAGTTTCCGCGGGGGGCACTCCTACGAGCAGTACTTC	CASSFRGGHSYEQYF
TRBV7-9	13	TRBD1	NA	TRBJ2-7	TGTGCCAGCAGTCAGACAGGGGCCTACGAGCAGTACTTC	CASSQTGAYEQYF
TRBV7-8	14	NA	NA	TRBJ1-3	TGTGCCAGCAGCCCACAGGACTCTGGAAACACCATATATTTT	CASSPQDSGNTIYF
TRBV4-3	15	TRBD1	NA	TRBJ2-1	TGCGCCAGCAGCCAAGAAACAGGGGGGTACAATGAGCAGTTCTTC	CASSQETGGYNEQFF
TRBV7-3	13	NA	NA	TRBJ2-7	TGTGCCAGCAGCCCCGGGGTAGGCTACGAGCAGTACTTC	CASSPGVGYEQYF
TRBV5-1	14	TRBD1	once	TRBJ1-2	TGCGCCAGCAGCTTATCAGGGGGCGACTATGGCTACACCTTC	CASSLSGGDYGYTF
TRBV28	16	TRBD1	NA	TRBJ2-5	TGTGCCAGCAGTTTTAGGACAGGGAGGAGGATGGAGACCCAGTACTTC	CASSFRTGRRMETQYF
TRBV27	14	TRBD1	NA	TRBJ2-2	TGTGCCAGCAGTTCGACAGGGTGGAACGGGGAGCTGTTTTTT	CASSSTGWNGELFF
TRBV28	14	TRBD1	NA	TRBJ2-7	TGTGCCAGCAGTCCCTCGGGACAGTCCTACGAGCAGTACTTC	CASSPSGQSYEQYF
TRBV5-4	14	NA	NA	TRBJ1-6	TGTGCCAGCAGCTTGGAAGCCTATGATTCACCCCTCCACTTT	CASSLEAYDSPLHF
TRBV5-5	14	NA	NA	TRBJ1-2	TGTGCCAGCAGCTTGGTTCCGGGAAACTATGGCTACACCTTC	CASSLVPGNYGYTF
TRBV7-9	15	NA	NA	TRBJ2-3	TGTGCCAGCAGCCCCCCTATCACCGGCACAGATACGCAGTATTTT	CASSPPITGTDTQYF
TRBV30	14	NA	NA	TRBJ1-2	TGTGCCTGGAGTGTACTAGGGCCGGGGGATGGCTACACCTTC	CAWSVLGPGDGYTF
TRBV12-5	13	NA	NA	TRBJ2-3	TGTGCTAGTAGGGGGGGGCAGGCAGATACGCAGTATTTT	CASRGGQADTQYF
TRBV7-9	15	TRBD1	NA	TRBJ1-1	TGTGCCAGCAGCATCTACGGACAGGGAAACACTGAAGCTTTCTTT	CASSIYGQGNTEAFF
TRBV10-3	13	TRBD1	NA	TRBJ2-5	TGTGCCACCTCGGGACAGCTACAAGAGACCCAGTACTTC	CATSGQLQETQYF
TRBV4-1	17	NA	few	TRBJ2-2	TGCGCCAGCAGCCAAGATCGGGGTATTGCGAACACCGGGGAGCTGTTTTTT	CASSQDRGIANTGELFF
TRBV19	11	NA	NA	TRBJ2-5	TGTGCCAGTAGCCCCGGGGAGACCCAGTACTTC	CASSPGETQYF
TRBV28	14	TRBD2	NA	TRBJ2-7	TGTGCCAGCAGGAGCGGGGGGACCCTCTACGAGCAGTACTTC	CASRSGGTLYEQYF
TRBV7-2	15	TRBD1	NA	TRBJ2-7	TGTGCCAGCAGCTTAGGGAGAGGGGGCGGATACGAGCAGTACTTC	CASSLGRGGGYEQYF
TRBV2	14	NA	NA	TRBJ1-6	TGTGCCAGCATTTCCCGGGGTTCTAATTCACCCCTCCACTTT	CASISRGSNSPLHF
TRBV7-6	18	TRBD1	NA	TRBJ2-7	TGTGCCAGCAGCTTAGAACTGCCCGGTGTGGGACAGGGGGCCGAGCAGTACTTC	CASSLELPGVGQGAEQYF
TRBV11-2	13	NA	NA	TRBJ2-7	TGTGCCAGCACCGTGGACAACACCTACGAGCAGTACTTC	CASTVDNTYEQYF
TRBV5-1	13	TRBD2	NA	TRBJ2-1	TGCGCCAGCAGCCCTAGCGGGGGAAGAGAGCAGTTCTTC	CASSPSGGREQFF
TRBV29-1	12	NA	few	TRBJ1-2	TGCAGCGGGGTAGTTCAGGACTATGGCTACACCTTC	CSGVVQDYGYTF